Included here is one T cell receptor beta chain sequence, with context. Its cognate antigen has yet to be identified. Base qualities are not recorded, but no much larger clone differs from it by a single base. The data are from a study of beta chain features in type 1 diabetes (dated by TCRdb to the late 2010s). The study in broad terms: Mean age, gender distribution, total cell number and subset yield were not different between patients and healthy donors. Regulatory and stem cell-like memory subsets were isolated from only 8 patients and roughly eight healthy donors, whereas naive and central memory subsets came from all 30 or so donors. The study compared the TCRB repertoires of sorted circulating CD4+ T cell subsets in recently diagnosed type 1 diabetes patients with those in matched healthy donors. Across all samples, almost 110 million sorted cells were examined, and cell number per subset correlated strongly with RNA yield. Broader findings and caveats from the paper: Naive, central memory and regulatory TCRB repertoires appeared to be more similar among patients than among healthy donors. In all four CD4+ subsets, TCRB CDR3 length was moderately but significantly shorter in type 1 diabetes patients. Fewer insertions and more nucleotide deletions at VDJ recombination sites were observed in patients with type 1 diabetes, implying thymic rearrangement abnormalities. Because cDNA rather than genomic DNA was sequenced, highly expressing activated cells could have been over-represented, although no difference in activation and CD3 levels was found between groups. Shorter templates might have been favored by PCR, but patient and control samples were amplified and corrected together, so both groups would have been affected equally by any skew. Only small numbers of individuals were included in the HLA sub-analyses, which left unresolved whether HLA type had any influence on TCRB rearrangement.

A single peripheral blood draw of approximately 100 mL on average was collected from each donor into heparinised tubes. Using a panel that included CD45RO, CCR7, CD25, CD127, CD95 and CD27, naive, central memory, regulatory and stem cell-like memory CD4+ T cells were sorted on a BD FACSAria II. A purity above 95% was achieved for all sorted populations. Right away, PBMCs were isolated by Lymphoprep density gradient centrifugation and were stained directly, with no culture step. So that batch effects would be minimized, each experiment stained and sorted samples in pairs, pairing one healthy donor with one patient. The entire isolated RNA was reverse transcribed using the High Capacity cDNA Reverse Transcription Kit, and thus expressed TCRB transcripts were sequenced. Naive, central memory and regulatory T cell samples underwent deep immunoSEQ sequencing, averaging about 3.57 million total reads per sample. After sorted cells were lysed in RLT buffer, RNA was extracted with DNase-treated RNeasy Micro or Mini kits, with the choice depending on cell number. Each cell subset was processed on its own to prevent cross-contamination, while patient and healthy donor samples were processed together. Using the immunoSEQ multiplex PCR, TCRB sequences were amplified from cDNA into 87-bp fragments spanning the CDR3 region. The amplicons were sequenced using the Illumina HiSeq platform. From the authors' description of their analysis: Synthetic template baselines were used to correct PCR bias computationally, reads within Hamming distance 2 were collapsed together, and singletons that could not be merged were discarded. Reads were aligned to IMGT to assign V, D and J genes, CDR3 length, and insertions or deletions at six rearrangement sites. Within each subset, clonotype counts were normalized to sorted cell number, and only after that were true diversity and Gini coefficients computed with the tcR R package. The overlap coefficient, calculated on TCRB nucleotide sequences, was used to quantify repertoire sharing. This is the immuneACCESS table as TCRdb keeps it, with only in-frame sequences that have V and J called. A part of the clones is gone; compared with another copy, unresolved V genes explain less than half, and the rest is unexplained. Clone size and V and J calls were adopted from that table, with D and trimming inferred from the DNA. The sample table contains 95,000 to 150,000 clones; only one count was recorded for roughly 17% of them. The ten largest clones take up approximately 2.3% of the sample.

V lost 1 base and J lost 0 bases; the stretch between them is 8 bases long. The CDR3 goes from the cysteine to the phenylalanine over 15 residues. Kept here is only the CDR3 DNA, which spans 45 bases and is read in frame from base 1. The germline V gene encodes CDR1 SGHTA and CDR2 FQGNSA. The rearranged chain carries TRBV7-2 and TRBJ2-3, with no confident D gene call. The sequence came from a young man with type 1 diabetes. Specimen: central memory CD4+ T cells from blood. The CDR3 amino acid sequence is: CASSLGGFSTDTQYF. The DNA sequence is TGTGCCAGCAGCTTAGGCGGCTTTAGCACAGATACGCAGTATTTT.